This T cell receptor (beta chain) derives from a study of blood T cell repertoires in COVID-19. V trimming: 0 bases; J trimming: 4 bases; junction bases outside the gene matches: 1. The V gene's germline CDR1 is SGHDT and CDR2 YYEEEE. The CDR3 is 13 residues long. Method: immunoSEQ multiplex PCR; TCRdb's copy keeps in-frame clones and lacks some. The sample holds more than 200,000 clones, around 81% seen once. Turning to this clone: Other DNA sequences in the sample encode the same CDR3.

The receptor was derived from a man in his fifties or sixties with active or convalescent COVID-19. The V gene is TRBV5-6, the J gene TRBJ2-7; TRBD1 matches at 7 bases. The sample was peripheral blood. CDR3 region: CASSLDRGYEQYF. For the CDR3, the DNA is TGTGCCAGCAGCTTGGACAGGGGATACGAGCAGTACTTC.